Each of the 2 T cell receptor beta chains below was sequenced from the same sample in a study of graft-versus-host responses after intestinal transplantation. Their cognate antigens are unknown. TCRdb's table, derived via immunoSEQ multiplex PCR, lists solely in-frame clones and lacks some. The data show about 120,000 clones, 85% to 95% seen once. Sequencing used unstimulated CD8+ T cells sorted from spleen or lymph node cells, obtained before intestinal transplant. The receptors were gathered from a human donor who received an intestinal transplant.

This clone was recorded only once. The V call is TRBV10-3, the J call TRBJ2-1; D gene uncertain. The CDR3 covers 9 residues. Germline V CDR1 and CDR2: ENHRY, SYGVKD. V lost 8 bases and J 7 bases, leaving 3 bases between the germline ends. CDR3 nucleotides: TGTGCCATCGGGAATGAGCAGTTCTTC. It translates to CAIGNEQFF.

This sequence joins TRBV4-1 and TRBJ2-3; 10 bases line up with TRBD2. Losses at the gene ends were 3 bases for V and 7 bases for J; bases not matched to a gene: 10. The CDR3 is 16 amino acids. Germline V gene lookup returns CDR1 MGHRA and CDR2 YSYEKL. CDR3 nucleotides: TGCGCCAGCAGCCAGGCTAGCGGGAGCCCCACCCATACGCAGTATTTT. Translating gives CASSQASGSPTHTQYF.